The 20 T cell receptor beta chains reported below all come from one sample, sequenced in a study of OX40 agonist ivuxolimab in advanced cancers. The protocol was immunoSEQ multiplex PCR, while the TCRdb copy is restricted to in-frame clones and leaves out a portion. The repertoire includes roughly 50,000 clones, approximately 88% of them detected once, and 10% to 15% sits in the top ten. This sample comprised CD4+ or CD8+ T cells sorted from blood, obtained in a trial of the OX40 agonist ivuxolimab. Every receptor here comes from an adult with an advanced solid tumor such as melanoma, head and neck, liver or kidney cancer.

The rearrangement uses TRBV9 and TRBJ2-6; weak D call: TRBD1 (5 bases). Germline V gene data show CDR1 as SGDLS and CDR2 as YYNGEE. V lost 4 bases to trimming and J lost 1 base, with 12 bases between them. CDR3 length equals 16 residues. The CDR3 protein is CASSHDTGSGANVLTF. In DNA, the CDR3 is TGTGCCAGCAGCCACGACACAGGATCTGGGGCCAACGTCCTGACTTTC.

The chain has TRBV30 and TRBJ2-1, with D possibly TRBD2 on 6 matching bases. Germline loops: CDR1 GTSNPN, CDR2 SVGIG (reference sequence). Trimming stripped 0 bases from V and 8 bases from J, with 11 bases between. CDR3 length: 13 amino acids. CDR3 sequence: CAWSVWGVYEQFF. CDR3 sequence (DNA): TGTGCCTGGAGTGTTTGGGGGGTATATGAGCAGTTCTTC.

This chain connects TRBV9 to TRBJ1-2; D gene uncertain. V lost 2 bases and J 4 bases, leaving 18 bases between the germline ends. Germline CDR1 is SGDLS and CDR2 is YYNGEE. The length of the CDR3 is 16 residues. This CDR3 is CASSVLSMGEGYGYTF. DNA for the CDR3: TGTGCCAGCAGCGTTCTAAGTATGGGAGAGGGCTATGGCTACACCTTC.

The chain recombines TRBV7-6 with TRBJ2-3; 7 bases match TRBD1. Unmatched junction bases numbered 10, after V lost 1 base and J lost 0 bases. Germline CDR1 SGHVS, CDR2 FNYEAQ. CDR3 length equals 18 residues. CDR3 sequence reads: CASSLGGQYYSSTDTQYF. The CDR3, as DNA: TGTGCCAGCAGCTTAGGGGGACAGTATTACTCTAGCACAGATACGCAGTATTTT.

The rearrangement uses TRBV6-5 and TRBJ2-7; 10 positions agree with TRBD2. The trim removed 5 bases at V and 3 bases at J, leaving 4 bases unmatched. This CDR3 has 14 amino acids. Germline lookup yields CDR1 MNHEY and CDR2 SVGAGI. CDR3 sequence: CASSQRLAGYEQYF. CDR3 DNA sequence: TGTGCCAGCAGTCAACGACTAGCGGGCTACGAGCAGTACTTC.

The CDR3 DNA follows: TGTGCCAGTAGATCGAACTACTACGAGCAGTACTTC. This gives the protein CASRSNYYEQYF. This chain joins TRBV19 and TRBJ2-7; no definite D call. The CDR3 length is 12 residues. V was shortened by 6 bases and J by 3 bases, with 9 bases between the two germline ends. Per germline, CDR1 LNHDA and CDR2 SQIVND (reference sequence).

For the CDR3, the DNA is TGTGCTAGTGGTTTGGGCGCTGGCTACACCTTC. Protein: CASGLGAGYTF. This chain links TRBV12-5 with TRBJ1-2; D is undetermined. The V end was cut by 1 base, the J end by 7 bases, with 4 bases between. CDR1 is LGHNT, CDR2 FRNRAP, per germline. This CDR3 is built from 11 residues.

Regarding this clone: Other nucleotide sequences from this sample produce the same CDR3. The chain couples TRBV9 to TRBJ1-5, with TRBD1 as a possible D gene (5 bases). CDR1 SGDLS and CDR2 YYNGEE come from the germline V gene. The CDR3 is made up of 15 amino acids. V gave up 0 bases and J gave up 4 bases, with 11 bases separating them. This CDR3 reads CASSVAGGFNQPQHF. CDR3 in DNA: TGTGCCAGCAGCGTAGCTGGGGGGTTTAATCAGCCCCAGCATTTT.

The rearrangement links TRBV6-5 to TRBJ1-2; D is unresolved. V lost 6 bases and J lost 4, with 12 bases in between. This CDR3 comprises 13 residues. Germline lookup yields CDR1 MNHEY and CDR2 SVGAGI. The CDR3 is CASSPTNPYGYTF. For the CDR3, the DNA is TGTGCCAGCAGCCCTACAAATCCCTATGGCTACACCTTC.

The J gene is TRBJ2-1, the V gene TRBV11-2, with D maybe TRBD2 (6 bases). CDR3 length equals 12 residues. Germline V CDR1 and CDR2: SGHAT, FQNNGV. Trimming stripped 3 bases from V and 8 bases from J, with 8 bases between. DNA for the CDR3: TGTGCCAGCAGCTTTTGGGGGGATGAGCAGTTCTTC. Protein product: CASSFWGDEQFF.

V and J are TRBV7-9 and TRBJ1-2; TRBD1 matches at 9 bases. J gave up 5 bases and V 1 base, and 5 bases lay outside the gene matches. CDR1 is SEHNR and CDR2 is FQNEAQ in the germline V gene (reference sequence). The CDR3 contains 15 residues. In DNA, the CDR3 is TGTGCCAGCAGCTTAGGGGGACAGGGCCGGTATGGCTACACCTTC. This encodes CASSLGGQGRYGYTF. Full variable domain (remainder filled in from reference TRBV7-9 and TRBJ1-2): DTGVSQNPRHKITKRGQNVTFRCDPISEHNRLYWYRQTLGQGPEFLTYFQNEAQLEKSRLLSDRFSAERPKGSFSTLEIQRTEQGDSAMYLCASSLGGQGRYGYTFGSGTRLTVV.

The V and J genes are TRBV7-9 and TRBJ1-2; possibly TRBD1 for D (6 bases). The length of the CDR3 is 14 residues. V gave up 5 bases and J gave up 4 bases, with 14 bases separating them. Germline V gene sequence: CDR1 SEHNR, CDR2 FQNEAQ (reference sequence). The CDR3 sequence is CASSPPGHGYGYTF. Written as DNA, the CDR3 is TGTGCCAGCAGCCCCCCGGGACATGGCTATGGCTACACCTTC.

The rearrangement links TRBV5-6 to TRBJ1-2; a weak D match, TRBD1 (5 bases). Germline CDR1 is SGHDT and CDR2 is YYEEEE. Trimming took off 4 bases at V and 7 bases at J, with 20 bases between the two ends. This CDR3 has 15 residues. CDR3 in DNA: TGTGCCAGCAGCCCTGGGACCGCATATACAGCTGGCTACACCTTC. The encoded protein is CASSPGTAYTAGYTF.

The V and J genes are TRBV9 and TRBJ2-5; 7 bases align to TRBD2. The germline CDR1 and CDR2 sequences are SGDLS and YYNGEE. V lost 1 base, J lost 1 base, and 4 bases stayed unmatched. CDR3 size: 15 residues. The CDR3 sequence is CASSVLGGGQETQYF. CDR3 nucleotides: TGTGCCAGCAGCGTACTCGGCGGGGGCCAAGAGACCCAGTACTTC.

The V gene is TRBV12-5, the J gene TRBJ1-2, with 12 bases lining up with TRBD1. With V trimmed by 3 bases and J by 8 bases, 19 bases remained unmatched. This CDR3 is 19 amino acids long. Germline V gene data show CDR1 as LGHNT and CDR2 as FRNRAP. The CDR3 reads CASGFIIRDRGHGERGYTF. The CDR3 DNA reads TGTGCTAGTGGTTTTATCATCCGGGACAGGGGGCACGGGGAGAGAGGCTACACCTTC.

This clone occurred a few times. The chain has TRBV10-3 and TRBJ2-1; TRBD2 agrees at 14 bases. Germline trimming cut 6 bases from V and 4 bases from J; bases unmatched to any gene: 8. Germline V lookup: CDR1 ENHRY, CDR2 SYGVKD. The CDR3 runs to 17 residues. The CDR3 region is CAIRITGTSGGYNEQFF. As DNA, the CDR3 is TGTGCCATCAGGATAACCGGGACTAGCGGGGGATACAATGAGCAGTTCTTC.

V and J are TRBV7-8 and TRBJ2-7; no firm D call. Germline-derived CDR1 and CDR2 are SGHVS and FQNEAQ. Trimming pared 6 bases from V and 2 bases from J, leaving 14 bases between. CDR3 size: 14 residues. The CDR3 region has the DNA TGTGCCAGCAGTTTCTTGGGGTCGGCCTACGAGCAGTACTTC. It specifies CASSFLGSAYEQYF. Full variable domain (rest looked up from reference TRBV7-8 and TRBJ2-7): GAGVSQSPRYKVAKRGQDVALRCDPISGHVSLFWYQQALGQGPEFLTYFQNEAQLDKSGLPSDRFFAERPEGSVSTLKIQRTQQEDSAVYLCASSFLGSAYEQYFGPGTRLTVT.

The V gene is TRBV19, the J gene TRBJ2-7; maybe TRBD1 (6 bases). This CDR3 has 14 residues. V lost 3 bases and J 1 base, leaving 10 bases between the germline ends. Germline V gives CDR1 LNHDA, CDR2 SQIVND (reference sequence). The CDR3 DNA is TGTGCCAGTAGTATGGTACAGGGATCCTACGAGCAGTACTTC. Its protein is CASSMVQGSYEQYF.

V usage is TRBV7-3 and J usage is TRBJ2-1; D may be TRBD1 or TRBD2 (5 bases each). Trimming took 5 bases from V and 7 from J, leaving 15 bases between them. There are 14 residues in the CDR3. In germline, CDR1 is SGHTA, CDR2 FQGTGA. The CDR3 reads CASSLGPAFNEQFF. In DNA, the CDR3 is TGTGCCAGCAGCCTGGGACCGGCTTTTAATGAGCAGTTCTTC.

The chain has TRBV5-8 and TRBJ1-1; unclear D gene. CDR1 is SGHTS, CDR2 YDEGEE, per germline. V lost 0 bases and J 1 base, leaving 10 bases between the germline ends. The CDR3 length is 15 residues. The CDR3 sequence is CASSLATGGNTEAFF. CDR3 in DNA: TGTGCCAGCAGCTTGGCAACGGGAGGGAACACTGAAGCTTTCTTT.